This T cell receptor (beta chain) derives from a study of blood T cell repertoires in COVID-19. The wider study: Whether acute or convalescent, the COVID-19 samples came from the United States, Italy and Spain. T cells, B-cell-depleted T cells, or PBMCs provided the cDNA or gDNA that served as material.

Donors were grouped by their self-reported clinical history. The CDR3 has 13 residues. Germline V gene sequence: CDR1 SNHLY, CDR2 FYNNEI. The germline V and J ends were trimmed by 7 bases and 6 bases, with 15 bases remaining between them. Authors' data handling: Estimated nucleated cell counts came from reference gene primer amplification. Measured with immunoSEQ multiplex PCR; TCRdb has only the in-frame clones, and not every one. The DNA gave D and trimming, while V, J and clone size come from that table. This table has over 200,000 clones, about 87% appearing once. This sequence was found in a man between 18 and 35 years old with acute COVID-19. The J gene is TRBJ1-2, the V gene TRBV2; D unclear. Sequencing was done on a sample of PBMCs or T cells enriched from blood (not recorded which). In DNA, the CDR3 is TGTGCCAGCACCCAGACCTGGGGAGATGGCTACACCTTC. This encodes CASTQTWGDGYTF. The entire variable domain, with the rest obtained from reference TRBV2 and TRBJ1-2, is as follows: EPEVTQTPSHQVTQMGQEVILRCVPISNHLYFYWYRQILGQKVEFLVSFYNNEISEKSEIFDDQFSVERPDGSNFTLKIRSTKLEDSAMYFCASTQTWGDGYTFGSGTRLTVV.